This T cell receptor (beta chain) derives from a study of persistence of HIV-infected CD4 T cells. Background on the study: Donors had been on suppressive ART for a median of about 8 years.

The libraries were made with immunoSEQ version 4 in survey mode. Clones were read by immunoSEQ multiplex PCR, and TCRdb kept only the in-frame ones, dropping some. The sample yields 35,000 to 50,000 clones, 89% seen once. Anti-CD3/anti-CD28 beads served as a nonspecific positive control stimulus. Responding CD4+ T cells were sorted by upregulation of both CD40 ligand and CD69. Turning to this clone: No antigen is known for it.

V was cut by 4 bases and J by 6 bases, with 4 bases left in between. This CDR3 has 11 amino acids. Germline V gene lookup returns CDR1 DFQATT and CDR2 SNEGSKA (reference sequence). Study findings and constraints: Compared with CD3/CD28-stimulated cells, CMV- and Gag-responding cells showed lower TCRbeta richness.

Material: CD4+ T cells sorted from PBMCs after approximately 19-hour stimulation, obtained from a patient who received antiretroviral therapy. The TCR was taken from an adult man with HIV who was CMV-seropositive. The rearrangement uses TRBV20-1 and TRBJ1-6; D call uncertain. The CDR3 nucleotides are TGCAGTGCTACTCGTAATTCACCCCTCCACTTT. This encodes CSATRNSPLHF.